Each of the 32 T cell receptor beta chains below was sequenced from the same sample in a study of T cell responses to AZD1222 COVID-19 vaccine. Generated by immunoSEQ multiplex PCR, the TCRdb table keeps only in-frame clones and is missing some. This table holds approximately 120,000 clones, 93% found once. This material consisted of peripheral blood, taken on day 0 of AZD1222 vaccination. These receptor sequences come from an adult in good health.

This clone was observed once. The V gene is TRBV27, the J gene TRBJ1-2, with D possibly TRBD1 on 6 matching bases. CDR1 MNHEY and CDR2 SMNVEV come from the germline V gene (reference sequence). Between the trimmed V and J ends, which lost 1 base and 3 bases, there was a span of 9 bases. The length of the CDR3 is 14 residues. CDR3 in amino acids: CASSLWGPHYGYTF. CDR3 DNA sequence: TGTGCCAGCAGTTTATGGGGGCCGCACTATGGCTACACCTTC.

The rearrangement links TRBV21-1 to TRBJ2-1. TRBV21-1 is given as a pseudogene. The CDR3 is 10 residues long. The CDR3 region has the DNA TGTGCCCTACGGGGGCGGGAGCAGTTCTTC. Its translation is CALRGREQFF.

The rearrangement joins TRBV9 to TRBJ2-5, with D hard to call. The germline V gene encodes CDR1 SGDLS and CDR2 YYNGEE. Trimming stripped 3 bases from V and 2 bases from J, with 5 bases between. This CDR3 contains 12 residues. In DNA, the CDR3 is TGTGCCAGCAGCGGTAGACAAGAGACCCAGTACTTC. Its protein product is CASSGRQETQYF.

The gene calls are TRBV7-2 and TRBJ2-3; TRBD2 matches at 13 bases. This CDR3 has 15 amino acids. CDR1 SGHTA and CDR2 FQGNSA come from the germline V gene. The V segment lost 2 bases and the J segment 7 bases; nucleotides outside the gene matches: 3. CDR3 residues: CASSLWTSGSNTQYF. As DNA, the CDR3 is TGTGCCAGCAGCTTATGGACTAGCGGGAGTAATACGCAGTATTTT.

The chain couples TRBV7-8 to TRBJ1-1, with unresolved D. Germline CDR1 reads SGHVS; CDR2 reads FQNEAQ. V dropped 5 bases and J dropped 0 bases, with 28 bases sitting between them. The CDR3 is 20 amino acids. The CDR3 DNA follows: TGTGCCAGCAGCCCCAGACACGTATGGGGTAAGAGGGCCATGAACACTGAAGCTTTCTTT. It specifies CASSPRHVWGKRAMNTEAFF.

The chain links TRBV5-1 to TRBJ1-2; TRBD1 is a possible D gene (6 bases). V lost 2 bases, J lost 4 bases, and 9 bases lay in between. The CDR3 contains 13 residues. Germline-derived CDR1 and CDR2 are SGHRS and YFSETQ. The CDR3 DNA is TGCGCCAGCAGCTTAACAGGGACCTATGGCTACACCTTC. Its protein product is CASSLTGTYGYTF. Full variable domain (remainder filled in from reference TRBV5-1 and TRBJ1-2): KAGVTQTPRYLIKTRGQQVTLSCSPISGHRSVSWYQQTPGQGLQFLFEYFSETQRNKGNFPGRFSGRQFSNSRSEMNVSTLELGDSALYLCASSLTGTYGYTFGSGTRLTVV.

V gene TRBV6-5 combines with J gene TRBJ1-5; D is unclear. This CDR3 comprises 15 residues. Germline values: CDR1 MNHEY, CDR2 SVGAGI. Between the trimmed V and J ends, which lost 7 bases and 5 bases, there was a span of 18 bases. CDR3 loop: CASTPISGRHQPQHF. Written as DNA, the CDR3 is TGTGCCAGCACTCCAATTTCCGGCAGGCATCAGCCCCAGCATTTT.

This chain uses TRBV6-5 with TRBJ2-3; D not resolved. CDR1 and CDR2 from the germline V gene are MNHEY and SVGAGI. The length of the CDR3 is 14 residues. The V and J ends lost 2 bases and 1 base respectively, with 7 bases between them. Here the CDR3 reads CASSYARGTDTQYF. DNA of the CDR3: TGTGCCAGCAGTTACGCGCGTGGCACAGATACGCAGTATTTT.

The chain carries TRBV27 and TRBJ2-1; D is possibly TRBD2 (6 bases). CDR1 is MNHEY, CDR2 SMNVEV, per germline (reference sequence). V shed 6 bases and J shed 7 bases, with 19 bases lying between them. The CDR3 totals 15 residues. The CDR3 reads CASSLSLGLKNEQFF. The CDR3 DNA is TGTGCCAGCAGCCTAAGCCTGGGACTGAAAAATGAGCAGTTCTTC.

The chain joins TRBV7-2 to TRBJ1-1; perhaps TRBD1 as D (5 bases). V was cut by 1 base and J by 11 bases, with 8 bases left in between. Per the germline V gene, CDR1 is SGHTA and CDR2 is FQGNSA. The CDR3 runs to 11 residues. CDR3 in amino acids: CASSLVREAFF. As DNA, the CDR3 is TGTGCCAGCAGCTTAGTCAGGGAGGCTTTCTTT. Complete variable domain (other parts from reference TRBV7-2 and TRBJ1-1): GAGVSQSPSNKVTEKGKDVELRCDPISGHTALYWYRQSLGQGLEFLIYFQGNSAPDKSGLPSDRFSAERTGGSVSTLTIQRTQQEDSAVYLCASSLVREAFFGQGTRLTVV.

The CDR3 DNA is TGTGCCAGCAGCTTAGCGCGTAGGGAACAGGCAAAACTGTTTTTT. This sequence encodes CASSLARREQAKLFF. V is TRBV7-2 and J is TRBJ1-4, with TRBD1 as a possible D gene (5 bases). CDR1 SGHTA and CDR2 FQGNSA come from the germline V gene. V was cut by 0 bases and J by 10 bases, with 15 bases left in between. CDR3 length equals 15 residues.

The V and J genes are TRBV28 and TRBJ2-7; maybe TRBD1 (6 bases). The germline gives CDR1 MDHEN, CDR2 SYDVKM. V lost 4 bases and J lost 10, with 17 bases in between. The CDR3 extends over 13 amino acids. The CDR3 loop is CASSSPDRPEQYF. The CDR3 coding sequence is TGTGCCAGCAGTTCACCTGACAGGCCTGAACAGTACTTC. Combining the CDR3 with reference TRBV28 and TRBJ2-7 gives the whole variable domain DVKVTQSSRYLVKRTGEKVFLECVQDMDHENMFWYRQDPGLGLRLIYFSYDVKMKEKGDIPEGYSVSREKKERFSLILESASTNQTSMYLCASSSPDRPEQYFGPGTRLTVT.

V is TRBV18 and J is TRBJ2-7; D is undetermined. The ends were cut back, 3 bases at V and 6 bases at J, with 12 bases in the middle. There are 13 residues in the CDR3. CDR1 and CDR2 (germline): KGHSH, LQKENI. The CDR3 nucleotides read TGTGCCAGCTCACCTCGGCAGGACGGCGAGCAGTACTTC. This encodes CASSPRQDGEQYF.

This chain connects TRBV9 to TRBJ1-1, with TRBD1 as a possible D gene (5 bases). Trimming cost V 0 bases and J 4 bases, with 13 bases left between them. Germline values: CDR1 SGDLS, CDR2 YYNGEE. The CDR3 is 15 residues long. The CDR3 nucleotides read TGTGCCAGCAGCGTAGATGCAGGGACGGTCACTGAAGCTTTCTTT. Amino acids: CASSVDAGTVTEAFF.

The chain is built from TRBV15 and TRBJ1-1; no reliable D call. This CDR3 contains 15 residues. CDR1 and CDR2 from the germline V gene are LNHNV and YYDKDF (reference sequence). V was trimmed by 0 bases and J by 5 bases, leaving 13 bases between them. The CDR3 region has the DNA TGTGCCACCAGCAGAGATTTGGGGAGCATGACTGAAGCTTTCTTT. It specifies CATSRDLGSMTEAFF.

The genes are TRBV18 and TRBJ1-5; 8 bases agree with TRBD1. The junction had 13 bases not matched to a gene; V was cut back by 4 bases and J by 5 bases. CDR1 and CDR2 (germline): KGHSH, LQKENI. The CDR3 consists of 17 residues. CDR3 sequence (DNA): TGTGCCAGCTCACGAGAGAGGACAGGGCAGACGGATCAGCCCCAGCATTTT. Encoded protein: CASSRERTGQTDQPQHF.

The chain combines TRBV28 with TRBJ1-1, with D unclear. The germline V and J ends were trimmed by 6 bases and 6 bases, with 14 bases remaining between them. The CDR3 is made up of 13 amino acids. In germline, CDR1 is MDHEN, CDR2 SYDVKM. The CDR3 DNA follows: TGTGCCAGCAGCCCCCTCCCTGGGGCTGAAGCTTTCTTT. Protein: CASSPLPGAEAFF.

The rearrangement joins TRBV5-1 to TRBJ2-5; 8 bases match TRBD1. Germline CDR1 is SGHRS and CDR2 is YFSETQ. V lost 4 bases and J lost 3; bases outside the gene matches: 11. CDR3 size: 16 residues. CDR3 amino acids: CASSLSRTGTKETQYF. DNA for the CDR3: TGCGCCAGCAGCCTCAGCCGGACAGGGACGAAAGAGACCCAGTACTTC.

The rearrangement joins TRBV5-1 to TRBJ1-1, with D possibly matching TRBD1 (6 bases). The V gene's germline CDR1 is SGHRS and CDR2 YFSETQ. CDR3 length: 12 residues. The V and J ends lost 4 bases and 10 bases respectively, with 14 bases between them. The CDR3 sequence: CASSPAGGAAFF. CDR3 DNA sequence: TGCGCCAGCAGCCCGGCTGGGGGGGCAGCTTTCTTT. The full variable domain, completed using reference TRBV5-1 and TRBJ1-1, is KAGVTQTPRYLIKTRGQQVTLSCSPISGHRSVSWYQQTPGQGLQFLFEYFSETQRNKGNFPGRFSGRQFSNSRSEMNVSTLELGDSALYLCASSPAGGAAFFGQGTRLTVV.

The chain has TRBV6-2 or TRBV6-3 and TRBJ1-1; 7 nucleotides match TRBD1. J gave up 11 bases and V 5 bases, and 5 bases lay outside the gene matches. CDR1 MNHEY and CDR2 SVGEGT come from the germline V gene. This CDR3 has 11 amino acids. CDR3 coding DNA: TGTGCCAGCAGTCTCGGGACAGAGGCTTTCTTT. Encoded protein: CASSLGTEAFF.

This clone has ten or more counts. The CDR3 bases are TGCGCCAGCAGCTTGGGGGGGCAGTGGGACGAGCAGTACTTC. It yields the protein CASSLGGQWDEQYF. The chain joins TRBV5-1 to TRBJ2-7; perhaps TRBD1 as D (6 bases). The germline gives CDR1 SGHRS, CDR2 YFSETQ. CDR3 length equals 14 residues. V was clipped by 0 bases and J by 5 bases, with 12 bases between them.

The gene calls are TRBV28 and TRBJ2-2; 12 bases map to TRBD2. V gave up 5 bases and J gave up 3 bases; unmatched junction bases: 10. Germline V gene sequence: CDR1 MDHEN, CDR2 SYDVKM. The CDR3 has 18 residues. CDR3 sequence (DNA): TGTGCCAGCAGTCGACTCTCTAGCGGGAGGGCAGACACCGGGGAGCTGTTTTTT. This gives the protein CASSRLSSGRADTGELFF.

V usage is TRBV5-1 and J usage is TRBJ2-7, with D perhaps matching TRBD1 (5 bases). Looked up from germline, CDR1 is SGHRS and CDR2 is YFSETQ. V lost 3 bases, J lost 4 bases, and 11 bases lay in between. This CDR3 is built from 13 residues. The CDR3, as DNA: TGCGCCAGCAGCTGGGATACAGGTTACGAGCAGTACTTC. This encodes CASSWDTGYEQYF.

The chain links TRBV5-4 to TRBJ1-4; 7 nucleotides agree with TRBD1. CDR1 is SGHNT and CDR2 is YYREEE in the germline V gene (reference sequence). J was trimmed by 10 bases and V by 4 bases; bases with no gene match: 4. The CDR3 runs to 12 residues. This chain's CDR3 is CASSPDRVKLFF. Written as DNA, the CDR3 is TGTGCCAGCAGCCCCGACAGGGTAAAACTGTTTTTT.

This chain links TRBV4-2 with TRBJ1-4; no clear D. The CDR3 extends over 16 amino acids. Per germline, CDR1 LGHNA and CDR2 YNFKEQ. Between the trimmed V and J ends, which lost 6 bases and 2 bases, there was a span of 16 bases. The CDR3, as DNA: TGTGCCAGCAGTTTAGAGACGGTGGGGACTAATGAAAAACTGTTTTTT. This translates into CASSLETVGTNEKLFF.

CDR3 region: CASSRTGLMNTEAFF. CDR3 DNA sequence: TGTGCCAGCTCACGGACAGGGCTCATGAACACTGAAGCTTTCTTT. The rearrangement links TRBV18 to TRBJ1-1; 8 bases match TRBD1. CDR3 size: 15 residues. The V gene end was trimmed by 4 bases and the J gene end by 0 bases; junction bases not matched to a gene: 4. Germline CDR1 is KGHSH and CDR2 is LQKENI. The complete variable domain, with remaining parts taken from reference TRBV18 and TRBJ1-1, reads NAGVMQNPRHLVRRRGQEARLRCSPMKGHSHVYWYRQLPEEGLKFMVYLQKENIIDESGMPKERFSAEFPKEGPSILRIQQVVRGDSAAYFCASSRTGLMNTEAFFGQGTRLTVV.

This chain links TRBV5-1 with TRBJ1-1; D is ambiguous. The germline gives CDR1 SGHRS, CDR2 YFSETQ. V was trimmed by 3 bases and J by 1 base, leaving 10 bases between them. The CDR3 contains 14 residues. In nucleotides, the CDR3 is TGCGCCAGCAGCTGGGGTGCGACGAACACTGAAGCTTTCTTT. Amino acids: CASSWGATNTEAFF. Together with reference TRBV5-1 and TRBJ1-1, the CDR3 gives the full variable domain: KAGVTQTPRYLIKTRGQQVTLSCSPISGHRSVSWYQQTPGQGLQFLFEYFSETQRNKGNFPGRFSGRQFSNSRSEMNVSTLELGDSALYLCASSWGATNTEAFFGQGTRLTVV.

This rearrangement joins TRBV18 to TRBJ1-1; D is uncertain. V was clipped by 2 bases and J by 10 bases, with 11 bases between them. The CDR3 extends over 12 amino acids. Germline V lookup: CDR1 KGHSH, CDR2 LQKENI. DNA of the CDR3: TGTGCCAGCTCACCAAGGGTCACGGGAGCTTTCTTT. It yields the protein CASSPRVTGAFF.

The chain uses TRBV7-3 and TRBJ1-1; 7 bases map to TRBD1. This CDR3 is built from 13 residues. The V and J ends lost 4 bases and 5 bases, in that order; junction bases with no gene match: 4. The germline CDR1 and CDR2 sequences are SGHTA and FQGTGA. Here the CDR3 reads CASSSRQGTEAFF. The CDR3 DNA reads as TGTGCCAGCAGCTCAAGACAGGGTACTGAAGCTTTCTTT.

The chain links TRBV20-1 to TRBJ1-2, with 8 nucleotides matching TRBD1. This CDR3 is built from 12 residues. The V gene's germline CDR1 is DFQATT and CDR2 SNEGSKA (reference sequence). V lost 3 bases to trimming and J lost 4 bases; unmatched junction nucleotides: 1. The DNA of the CDR3 is TGCAGTGCTAGTGACAGGGGCTATGGCTACACCTTC. Residues: CSASDRGYGYTF.

The CDR3, as DNA: TGTGCCAGCAGTTACGTCGGGTTCAATCAGCCCCAGCATTTT. Its translation: CASSYVGFNQPQHF. The V call is TRBV6-2 or TRBV6-3, the J call TRBJ1-5; D unclear. The V and J ends lost 2 bases and 3 bases respectively, with 8 bases between them. The germline V gene has CDR1 MNHEY and CDR2 SVGEGT. The CDR3 is 14 residues long.

The chain combines TRBV12-3 or TRBV12-4 with TRBJ2-1, with 9 bases aligning to TRBD2. V dropped 6 bases and J dropped 9; count of bases not matched to a gene: 3. The CDR3 length is 12 residues. CDR3 region: CASSWTSVEQFF. The CDR3 nucleotides are TGTGCCAGCAGCTGGACTAGCGTTGAGCAGTTCTTC.